This TCR beta chain was retrieved from a study of OX40 agonist ivuxolimab in advanced cancers. The wider study: It was permissible to have had prior anti-PD-1, anti-PD-L1 or anti-CTLA-4 therapy, and less than 45% had some.

Study-level points and caveats: At 0.1 to 3.0 mg/kg and by week 6, clonal expansion occurred in CD4+ and CD8+ blood T cells. It was not determined which antigens were specifically recognized by the peripheral T cells that had undergone clonal expansion.

The repertoire was sequenced with immunoSEQ multiplex PCR; TCRdb's copy has only in-frame clones and lacks some. The data show 100,000 to 130,000 clones, 75% to 95% seen once. V shed 1 base, J shed 4 bases, and the junction held 2 bases outside the gene matches. This CDR3 contains 15 residues. CDR1 SGHNT and CDR2 YENEEA come from the germline V gene. On this clone itself: What it binds is unknown.

The chain has TRBV11-3 and TRBJ2-5, with 11 bases fitting TRBD2. This clonotype was sampled from an adult with an advanced solid tumor such as melanoma, head and neck, liver or kidney cancer. Specimen: CD4+ or CD8+ T cells sorted from blood, collected in a trial of the OX40 agonist ivuxolimab. CDR3 bases: TGTGCCAGCAGCTTAGGGCTAGCGGGGGGAGAGACCCAGTACTTC. This sequence encodes CASSLGLAGGETQYF.